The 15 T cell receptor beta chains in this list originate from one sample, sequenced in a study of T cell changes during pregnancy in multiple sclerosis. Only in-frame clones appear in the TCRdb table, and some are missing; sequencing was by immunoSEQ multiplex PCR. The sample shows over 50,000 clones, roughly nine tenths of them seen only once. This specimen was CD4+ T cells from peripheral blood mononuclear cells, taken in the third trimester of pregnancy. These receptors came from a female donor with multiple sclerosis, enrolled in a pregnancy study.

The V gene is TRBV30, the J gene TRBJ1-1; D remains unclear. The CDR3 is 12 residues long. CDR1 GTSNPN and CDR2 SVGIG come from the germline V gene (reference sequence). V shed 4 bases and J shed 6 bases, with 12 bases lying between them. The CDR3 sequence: CAWTLGGPEAFF. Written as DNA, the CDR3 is TGTGCCTGGACCCTCGGAGGACCTGAAGCTTTCTTT.

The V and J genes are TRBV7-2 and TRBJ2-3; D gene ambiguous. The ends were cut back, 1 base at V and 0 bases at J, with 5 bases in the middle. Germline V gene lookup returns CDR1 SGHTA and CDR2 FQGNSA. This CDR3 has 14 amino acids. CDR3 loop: CASSLDPSTDTQYF. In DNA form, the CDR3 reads TGTGCCAGCAGCTTAGATCCTAGCACAGATACGCAGTATTTT.

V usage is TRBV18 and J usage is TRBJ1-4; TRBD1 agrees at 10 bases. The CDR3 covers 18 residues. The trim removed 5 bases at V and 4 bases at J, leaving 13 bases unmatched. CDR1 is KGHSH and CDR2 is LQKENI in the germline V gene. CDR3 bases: TGTGCCAGCTCAACGGGACAGGGGAAAAGCGCGGGTAATGAAAAACTGTTTTTT. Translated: CASSTGQGKSAGNEKLFF. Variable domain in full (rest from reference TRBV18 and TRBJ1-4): NAGVMQNPRHLVRRRGQEARLRCSPMKGHSHVYWYRQLPEEGLKFMVYLQKENIIDESGMPKERFSAEFPKEGPSILRIQQVVRGDSAAYFCASSTGQGKSAGNEKLFFGSGTQLSVL.

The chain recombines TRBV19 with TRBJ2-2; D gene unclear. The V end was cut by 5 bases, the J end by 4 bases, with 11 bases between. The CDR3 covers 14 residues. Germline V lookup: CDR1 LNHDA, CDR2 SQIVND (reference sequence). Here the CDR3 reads CASSRSESTGELFF. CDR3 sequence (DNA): TGTGCCAGTAGTCGGAGCGAATCCACCGGGGAGCTGTTTTTT.

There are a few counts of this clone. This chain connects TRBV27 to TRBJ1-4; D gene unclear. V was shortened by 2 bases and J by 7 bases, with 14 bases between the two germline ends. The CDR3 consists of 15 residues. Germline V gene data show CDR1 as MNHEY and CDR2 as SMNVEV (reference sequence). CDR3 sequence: CASSLESAVGEKLFF. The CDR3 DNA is TGTGCCAGCAGTTTAGAGTCGGCGGTCGGTGAAAAACTGTTTTTT.

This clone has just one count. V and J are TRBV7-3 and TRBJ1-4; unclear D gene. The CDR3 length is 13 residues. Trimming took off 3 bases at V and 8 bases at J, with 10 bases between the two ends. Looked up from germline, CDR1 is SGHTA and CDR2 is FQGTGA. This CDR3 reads CASSLSLGEKLFF. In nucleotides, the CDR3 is TGTGCCAGCAGCTTGTCCCTTGGCGAAAAACTGTTTTTT.

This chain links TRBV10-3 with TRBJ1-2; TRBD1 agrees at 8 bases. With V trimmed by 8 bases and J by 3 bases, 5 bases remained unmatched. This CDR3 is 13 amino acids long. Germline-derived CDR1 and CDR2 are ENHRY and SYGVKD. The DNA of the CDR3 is TGTGCCATCCAGACAGGGGTCGACTATGGCTACACCTTC. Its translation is CAIQTGVDYGYTF.

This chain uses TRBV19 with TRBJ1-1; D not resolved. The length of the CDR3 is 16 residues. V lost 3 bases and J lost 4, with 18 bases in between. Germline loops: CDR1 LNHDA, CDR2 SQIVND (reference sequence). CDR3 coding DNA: TGTGCCAGTAGTATCCGAATCGACCGCCGGGTCACTGAAGCTTTCTTT. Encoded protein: CASSIRIDRRVTEAFF.

The CDR3 sequence is CASSPPRVTDNEKLFF. In DNA form, the CDR3 reads TGTGCCAGCTCACCACCGCGAGTGACAGATAATGAAAAACTGTTTTTT. The rearrangement links TRBV18 to TRBJ1-4, with a possible D match to TRBD1 (5 bases). Trimming took 0 bases from V and 4 from J, leaving 12 bases between them. The CDR3 has 16 residues. Germline CDR1 and CDR2: KGHSH and LQKENI.

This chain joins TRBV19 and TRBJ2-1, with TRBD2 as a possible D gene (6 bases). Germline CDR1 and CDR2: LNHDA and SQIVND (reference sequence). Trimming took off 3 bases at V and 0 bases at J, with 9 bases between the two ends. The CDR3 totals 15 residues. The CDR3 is CASSIQGGSYNEQFF. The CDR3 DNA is TGTGCCAGTAGTATCCAGGGAGGCTCCTACAATGAGCAGTTCTTC.

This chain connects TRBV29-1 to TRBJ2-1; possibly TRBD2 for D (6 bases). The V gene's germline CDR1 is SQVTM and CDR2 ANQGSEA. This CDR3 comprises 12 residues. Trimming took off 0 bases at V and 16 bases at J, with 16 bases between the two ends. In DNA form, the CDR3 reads TGCAGCGTTGAAGAGAGAGAAAGGGACTTATTCTTC. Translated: CSVEERERDLFF.

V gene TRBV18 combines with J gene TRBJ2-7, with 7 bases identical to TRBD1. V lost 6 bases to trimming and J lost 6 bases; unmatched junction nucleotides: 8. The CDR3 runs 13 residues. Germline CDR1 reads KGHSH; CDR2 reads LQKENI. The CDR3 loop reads CASSSTGLGEQYF. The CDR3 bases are TGTGCCAGCTCCTCGACAGGGTTGGGCGAGCAGTACTTC.

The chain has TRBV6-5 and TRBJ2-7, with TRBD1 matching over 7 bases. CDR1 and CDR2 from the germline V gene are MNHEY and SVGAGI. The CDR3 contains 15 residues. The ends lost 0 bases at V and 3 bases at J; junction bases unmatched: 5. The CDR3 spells CASSYSYRGDYEQYF. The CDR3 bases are TGTGCCAGCAGTTACTCGTACAGGGGAGACTACGAGCAGTACTTC.

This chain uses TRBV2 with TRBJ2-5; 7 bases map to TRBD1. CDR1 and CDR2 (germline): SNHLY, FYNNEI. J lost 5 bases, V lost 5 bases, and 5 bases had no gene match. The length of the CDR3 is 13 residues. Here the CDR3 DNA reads TGTGCCAGCAGTTACAGGGGCAAGGAGACCCAGTACTTC. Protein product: CASSYRGKETQYF.

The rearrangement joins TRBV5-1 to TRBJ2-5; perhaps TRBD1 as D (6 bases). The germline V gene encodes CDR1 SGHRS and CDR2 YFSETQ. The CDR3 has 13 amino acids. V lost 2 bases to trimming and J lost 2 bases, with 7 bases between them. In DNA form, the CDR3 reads TGCGCCAGCAGCTTCGGGACACAAGAGACCCAGTACTTC. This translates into CASSFGTQETQYF.